The clone carrying this TCR beta chain was counted once. The sample belongs to a study of blood T cell repertoires in COVID-19. Study-level information: There were acute and convalescent COVID-19 samples, and they came from the United States, Italy and Spain.

The CDR3 consists of 16 residues. Trimming shortened V by 0 bases and J by 0 bases, and 12 bases separated the two germline ends. Germline V gene data show CDR1 as SGHRS and CDR2 as YFSETQ. Enrollment of patients from Seattle took place during active infection, with longitudinal follow-up. Only in-frame clones appear in the TCRdb table, and some are missing; sequencing was by immunoSEQ multiplex PCR. The sample has about 150,000 clones, around 85% seen once. The sequenced sample consisted of peripheral blood. This TCR derives from a man aged 55 to 69 with COVID-19, enrolled during active disease. The gene calls are TRBV5-1 and TRBJ1-1, with no clear D. In DNA form, the CDR3 reads TGCGCCAGCAGCTTGGCGCTGGGAGCGGTGAACACTGAAGCTTTCTTT. It codes for CASSLALGAVNTEAFF.